This is a list of T cell receptor beta chains from one sample in a study of cytomegalovirus exposure and HLA in healthy donors. Libraries were prepared by immunoSEQ multiplex PCR; TCRdb keeps only in-frame clonotypes and omits some of them. The table includes around 150,000 clones, 80% to 85% detected once. The specimen was PBMCs. These TCRs come from a human donor in good health. The CDR3 runs from the conserved cysteine through the conserved F or W. The order of the fields is V gene, J gene, clone size, D gene, CDR3 protein, CDR3 DNA. A D gene is named only where the DNA matches it firmly. Only part of the rows carry a size: once, few, many, or a class if the clone is expanded.

>TRBV19|TRBJ2-5|NA|NA
CASSIVQGSQETQYF
TGTGCCAGTAGTATAGTACAGGGCAGCCAAGAGACCCAGTACTTC
>TRBV29-1|TRBJ1-1|NA|TRBD1
CSVADRATEAFF
TGCAGCGTCGCAGACAGGGCCACTGAAGCTTTCTTT
>TRBV28|TRBJ2-1|NA|NA
CASSLWWGGWTYNEQFF
TGTGCCAGCAGTTTATGGTGGGGGGGCTGGACCTACAATGAGCAGTTCTTC
>TRBV9|TRBJ2-6|NA|NA
CASSGEDVGNSGANVLTF
TGTGCCAGCAGCGGGGAGGACGTGGGAAACTCTGGGGCCAACGTCCTGACTTTC
>TRBV4-3|TRBJ2-6|few|TRBD2
CASSHTPGGRISGANVLTF
TGCGCCAGCAGCCACACCCCGGGGGGACGAATCTCTGGGGCCAACGTCCTGACTTTC
>TRBV6-4|TRBJ1-2|once|NA
CASRGHGTAVCYGYTF
TGTGCCAGCAGAGGGCATGGGACTGCCGTTTGCTATGGCTACACCTTC
>TRBV11-3|TRBJ2-7|NA|NA
CASSLYGSSYEQYF
TGTGCCAGCAGCTTATATGGCAGCTCCTACGAGCAGTACTTC
>TRBV14|TRBJ1-1|NA|NA
CASSQDTGVNTEAFF
TGTGCCAGCAGCCAAGATACGGGGGTGAACACTGAAGCTTTCTTT
>TRBV5-4|TRBJ2-5|NA|NA
CASSLVQIETQYF
TGTGCCAGCAGCTTGGTCCAGATAGAGACCCAGTACTTC
>TRBV5-1|TRBJ2-2|few|NA
CASSSNIDTGELFF
TGCGCCAGCAGCTCCAACATTGACACCGGGGAGCTGTTTTTT
>TRBV9|TRBJ2-1|NA|TRBD2
CASSGSGGLDEQFF
TGTGCCAGCAGCGGTAGCGGGGGCTTGGATGAGCAGTTCTTC
>TRBV7-3|TRBJ1-1|NA|NA
CASNKQGGYTEAFF
TGTGCCAGCAACAAACAGGGTGGCTACACTGAAGCTTTCTTT
>TRBV5-4|TRBJ2-3|NA|TRBD1
CASSLYSGGSTDTQYF
TGTGCCAGCAGCTTGTATTCAGGGGGCAGCACAGATACGCAGTATTTT
>TRBV9|TRBJ1-4|once|NA
CASSVDRGTNEKLFF
TGTGCCAGCAGCGTAGATAGGGGCACTAATGAAAAACTGTTTTTT
>TRBV7-3|TRBJ2-1|once|NA
CASRGTTYNEQFF
TGTGCCAGCAGGGGGACAACCTACAATGAGCAGTTCTTC
>TRBV4-1|TRBJ1-2|NA|TRBD1
CASSHQDRGNYGYTF
TGCGCCAGCAGCCACCAGGACAGGGGGAACTATGGCTACACCTTC
>TRBV19|TRBJ2-3|NA|TRBD1
CASSSNRGREDTQYF
TGTGCCAGTAGTAGCAACAGGGGGCGTGAAGATACGCAGTATTTT
>TRBV29-1|TRBJ2-5|NA|TRBD2
CSFRGASGGVGETQYF
TGCAGCTTTCGGGGGGCTAGCGGGGGGGTCGGGGAGACCCAGTACTTC
>TRBV5-4|TRBJ2-3|NA|NA
CASSDPQGSTDTQYF
TGTGCCAGCAGCGACCCACAGGGTAGCACAGATACGCAGTATTTT
>TRBV18|TRBJ2-3|NA|NA
CASSDRDSTDTQYF
TGTGCCAGCTCGGACAGAGATAGCACAGATACGCAGTATTTT
>TRBV9|TRBJ2-1|NA|NA
CASSVDGGDEQFF
TGTGCCAGCAGCGTAGATGGCGGGGATGAGCAGTTCTTC
>TRBV25-1|TRBJ2-3|few|TRBD2
CASRGLAGPTGTDTQYF
TGTGCCAGCAGGGGACTAGCGGGGCCCACGGGCACAGATACGCAGTATTTT
>TRBV7-9|TRBJ1-2|few|TRBD1
CASSRLQGAEGYTF
TGTGCCAGCAGCCGCCTCCAGGGGGCGGAAGGCTACACCTTC
>TRBV27|TRBJ2-4|NA|NA
CASSLMTGRILIAKNIQYF
TGTGCCAGCAGTTTAATGACAGGGAGGATTTTAATCGCCAAAAACATTCAGTACTTC
>TRBV5-1|TRBJ2-3|NA|NA
CASSEGGDSLTDTQYF
TGCGCCAGCAGCGAGGGCGGGGACAGCCTTACAGATACGCAGTATTTT